A selection of T cell receptor beta chains follows, all from one sample in a study of T-cell reconstitution after alpha-beta-depleted transplantation in children. MiXCR, applied by TCRdb to the PCR reads, yields one record per CDR3 protein. The profile covers about 870,000 distinct CDR3 sequences, with about 16% appearing a single time and 5% taken by the ten largest. Sequencing was performed on PBMCs, mostly from graft donor cells, taken 360 days after TCRalphabeta/CD19-depleted stem cell transplant. These receptors were obtained from a male patient younger than 18 who had a stem cell transplant for acute lymphoblastic leukemia, so the T cells may come from the graft donor. The CDR3 runs from the conserved cysteine through the conserved F or W. Each record gives: V gene, clone size, D gene, J gene, CDR3 DNA, CDR3 protein. A D gene is named only where the DNA matches it firmly. A row's size may be missing; if present it is once, few, many or a size class.

V: TRBV5-1; size: many; D: NA; J: TRBJ2-5; DNA: TGCGCCAGCAGCTTGAGGGACTGGGAGACCCAGTACTTC; CDR3: CASSLRDWETQYF
V: TRBV5-1; size: few; D: NA; J: TRBJ1-5; DNA: TGCGCCAGCAGCTTGGCTCAGGATCAGCCCCAGCATTTT; CDR3: CASSLAQDQPQHF
V: TRBV9; size: NA; D: NA; J: TRBJ1-5; DNA: TGTGCCAGCATCCATCCTGGGGGGTTAAATCAGCCCCAGCATTTT; CDR3: CASIHPGGLNQPQHF
V: TRBV12-3/TRBV12-4; size: NA; D: TRBD1; J: TRBJ2-5; DNA: TGTGCCAGCATACTCTCTACAGGGGGAGAGACCCAGTACTTC; CDR3: CASILSTGGETQYF
V: TRBV5-1; size: NA; D: NA; J: TRBJ1-1; DNA: TGCGCCAGCAGCATAGGGGCAAATGAAGCTTTCTTT; CDR3: CASSIGANEAFF
V: TRBV6-5; size: many; D: NA; J: TRBJ1-2; DNA: TGTGCCAGCAGTTACTCGATGAGGACTGACTATGGCTACACCTTC; CDR3: CASSYSMRTDYGYTF
V: TRBV7-3; size: NA; D: NA; J: TRBJ1-1; DNA: TGTGCCAGTGGGGGTTTCGGGACTGAAGCTTTCTTT; CDR3: CASGGFGTEAFF
V: TRBV20-1; size: NA; D: NA; J: TRBJ2-7; DNA: TGCAGTGCTACAGTGGCCTACGAGCAGTACTTC; CDR3: CSATVAYEQYF
V: TRBV9; size: many; D: TRBD2; J: TRBJ2-3; DNA: TGTGCCAGCAGCGTACGGGGCGGGAGCTCCCCCTGGGATACGCAGTATTTT; CDR3: CASSVRGGSSPWDTQYF
V: TRBV2; size: NA; D: NA; J: TRBJ1-5; DNA: TGTGCCAGCAGGGCCGGGAATAGCAATCAGCCCCAGCATTTT; CDR3: CASRAGNSNQPQHF
V: TRBV6-2/TRBV6-3; size: few; D: TRBD2; J: TRBJ2-1; DNA: TGTGCCAGCGGAAGCTGGACTAGCGTGAATGAGCAGTTCTTC; CDR3: CASGSWTSVNEQFF
V: TRBV20-1; size: NA; D: NA; J: TRBJ1-5; DNA: TGCAGTGCTCACCGAGCCGGGCCGGGCAATCAGCCCCAGCATTTT; CDR3: CSAHRAGPGNQPQHF
V: TRBV7-8; size: NA; D: TRBD1; J: TRBJ2-3; DNA: TGTGCCAGCAGCTCGCCCGGGACAGGGGGGACTCCTAGCACAGATACGCAGTATTTT; CDR3: CASSSPGTGGTPSTDTQYF
V: TRBV12-3/TRBV12-4; size: many; D: NA; J: TRBJ2-3; DNA: TGTGCCAGCAGTTTAGGTAGGCCAGATACGCAGTATTTT; CDR3: CASSLGRPDTQYF
V: TRBV4-1; size: few; D: NA; J: TRBJ1-4; DNA: TGCGCCAGCAGCCAAGATCCCACCCAGGGCAGTAATGAAAAACTGTTTTTT; CDR3: CASSQDPTQGSNEKLFF
V: TRBV19; size: NA; D: TRBD1; J: TRBJ1-5; DNA: TGTGCCAGTAGTCAAAACAGGGGTCGGAGCAATCAGCCCCAGCATTTT; CDR3: CASSQNRGRSNQPQHF
V: TRBV7-3; size: NA; D: NA; J: TRBJ2-4; DNA: TGTGCCAGCAGCCGAGCGGCCCGAACTGTTCAGTACTTC; CDR3: CASSRAARTVQYF
V: TRBV5-1; size: NA; D: NA; J: TRBJ2-6; DNA: TGCGCCAGCAGCCTGAGAGGGGCGGGTGGGGCCAACGTCCTGACTTTC; CDR3: CASSLRGAGGANVLTF
V: TRBV6-5; size: NA; D: NA; J: TRBJ2-1; DNA: TGTGCCAGCAGTTACTCGGGCCTAACCCCTCCCTACAATGAGCAGTTCTTC; CDR3: CASSYSGLTPPYNEQFF
V: TRBV27; size: NA; D: TRBD1; J: TRBJ2-4; DNA: TGTGCCAGCAGTCCCCGGGACAGGGGTCTAGCCAAAAACATTCAGTACTTC; CDR3: CASSPRDRGLAKNIQYF
V: TRBV2; size: NA; D: NA; J: TRBJ2-1; DNA: TGTGCCAGCAGTGAAGTGTGGCGTTCCAATGAGCAGTTCTTC; CDR3: CASSEVWRSNEQFF
V: TRBV20-1; size: few; D: NA; J: TRBJ2-7; DNA: TGCAGCGCCTGGGACTACGAGCAGTACTTC; CDR3: CSAWDYEQYF
V: TRBV4-2; size: NA; D: NA; J: TRBJ2-7; DNA: TGTGCCAGCAGCCAAGGGGACCCTGACAGGAACTACGAGCAGTACTTC; CDR3: CASSQGDPDRNYEQYF
V: TRBV5-1; size: NA; D: TRBD1; J: TRBJ1-1; DNA: TGCGCCAGCAGCTTCCTACAGGGGGCGAGGAACACTGAAGCTTTCTTT; CDR3: CASSFLQGARNTEAFF
V: TRBV7-9; size: NA; D: TRBD2; J: TRBJ2-2; DNA: TGTGCCAGCAGCCCCGGGGGAGCGGGAGGACCCGGGGAGCTGTTTTTT; CDR3: CASSPGGAGGPGELFF